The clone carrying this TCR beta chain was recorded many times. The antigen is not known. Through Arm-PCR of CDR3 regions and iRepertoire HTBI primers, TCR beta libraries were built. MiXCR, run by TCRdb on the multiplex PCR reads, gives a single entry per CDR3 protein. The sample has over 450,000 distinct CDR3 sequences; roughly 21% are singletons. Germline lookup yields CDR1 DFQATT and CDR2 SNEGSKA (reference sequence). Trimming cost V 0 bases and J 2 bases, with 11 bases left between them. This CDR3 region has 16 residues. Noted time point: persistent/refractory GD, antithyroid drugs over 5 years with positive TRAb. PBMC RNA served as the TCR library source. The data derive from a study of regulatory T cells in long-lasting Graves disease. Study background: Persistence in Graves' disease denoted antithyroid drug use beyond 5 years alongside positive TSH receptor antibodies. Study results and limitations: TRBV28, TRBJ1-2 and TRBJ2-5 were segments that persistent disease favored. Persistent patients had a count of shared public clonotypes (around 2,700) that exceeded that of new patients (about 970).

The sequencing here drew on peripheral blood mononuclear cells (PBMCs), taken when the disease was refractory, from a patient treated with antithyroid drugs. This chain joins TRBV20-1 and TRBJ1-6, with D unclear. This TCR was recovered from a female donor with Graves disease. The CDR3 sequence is CSARDQRNPYNSPLHF. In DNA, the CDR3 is TGCAGTGCTAGAGATCAGAGAAATCCCTATAATTCACCCCTCCACTTT.